This TCR beta chain emerged from a study of long-term antiretroviral therapy in people with HIV. This CDR3 region has 16 residues. With 4 bases clipped from V and 7 bases from J, the junction kept 11 bases outside the gene matches. In germline, CDR1 is SGHNT, CDR2 YYREEE (reference sequence). Investigators performed immunoSEQ version v3.0 at survey level. The assay was immunoSEQ multiplex PCR, and TCRdb's table has in-frame clones only and misses some. The table includes around 26,000 clones, around 84% detected once. Points from the study as a whole: Collection of the blood, which took place between about 2003 and 2017, possibly occurred under older ART regimens. Clones with expansion before ART led the repertoire at all time points. Patients on ART gained diversity, which nonetheless stayed below transplant donor controls.

As for this clone: Its antigen is not known.

Cryopreserved PBMC numbered roughly 1-10 million per sample before DNA extraction. The sequence was obtained from a man in his fifties with HIV. This chain joins TRBV5-4 and TRBJ2-2, with TRBD2 identical over 9 bases. The sample consisted of unsorted PBMCs, taken 3 years after starting antiretroviral therapy. CDR3 coding DNA: TGTGCCAGCAGCCGGGGTAGCGGGAGTGTAAGCGGGGAGCTGTTTTTT. Protein: CASSRGSGSVSGELFF. Together with reference TRBV5-4 and TRBJ2-2, the CDR3 gives the full variable domain: ETGVTQSPTHLIKTRGQQVTLRCSSQSGHNTVSWYQQALGQGPQFIFQYYREEENGRGNFPPRFSGLQFPNYSSELNVNALELDDSALYLCASSRGSGSVSGELFFGEGSRLTVL.